This is a list of T cell receptor beta chains from one sample in a study of T cells expressing NK-cell markers. TCRdb re-called the 5' RACE reads, yielding one record per CDR3 amino acid sequence without DNA. The sample table includes some 450,000 distinct CDR3 sequences. Input material: blood T cells: a sorted CD56 or NKG2C T cell subset, CD4+ or CD8+ T cells, or bulk PBMC T cells (not recorded which). All receptors come from a woman between 18 and 70 years old in good health. Both conserved end residues are part of each CDR3. The order of the fields is V gene, J gene, CDR3 protein.

v_gene: TRBV6-2/TRBV6-3
j_gene: TRBJ1-2
CDR3aa: CASSYPPDARNSYGYTF

v_gene: TRBV5-4
j_gene: TRBJ2-2
CDR3aa: CASSTSPLATGELFF

v_gene: TRBV29-1
j_gene: TRBJ2-1
CDR3aa: CSVDPSGGSYNEQFF

v_gene: TRBV20-1
j_gene: TRBJ2-1
CDR3aa: CSARDPGGGNEQFF

v_gene: TRBV11-2
j_gene: TRBJ2-1
CDR3aa: CASSLAAGFNNEQFF

v_gene: TRBV4-3
j_gene: TRBJ2-2
CDR3aa: CASSQGEREGGELFF

v_gene: TRBV7-7
j_gene: TRBJ2-3
CDR3aa: CASSLARSAGDTQYF

v_gene: TRBV12-3/TRBV12-4
j_gene: TRBJ2-1
CDR3aa: CASSFGRGPGYNEQFF

v_gene: TRBV7-2
j_gene: TRBJ2-2
CDR3aa: CASSALPGTMNTGELFF

v_gene: TRBV28
j_gene: TRBJ2-2
CDR3aa: CASTFPVSGELFF

v_gene: TRBV5-5
j_gene: TRBJ1-3
CDR3aa: CASSKNAWLETGNTIYF

v_gene: TRBV4-3
j_gene: TRBJ1-2
CDR3aa: CASSQDRAYNYGYTF

v_gene: TRBV7-9
j_gene: TRBJ1-2
CDR3aa: CASSLGGNNYGYTF

v_gene: TRBV7-9
j_gene: TRBJ2-2
CDR3aa: CASSRRQGRTGELFF

v_gene: TRBV20-1
j_gene: TRBJ1-2
CDR3aa: CSARVSTYGGYTF

v_gene: TRBV20-1
j_gene: TRBJ2-3
CDR3aa: CSAFEGRTDTQYF

v_gene: TRBV9
j_gene: TRBJ2-3
CDR3aa: CASSVVVGGTDTQYF

v_gene: TRBV7-2
j_gene: TRBJ2-7
CDR3aa: CASSSGRAYEQYF

v_gene: TRBV7-8
j_gene: TRBJ1-4
CDR3aa: CASSPKVWDSNNEKLFF

v_gene: TRBV7-2
j_gene: TRBJ2-5
CDR3aa: CASSPLFPVRETQYF

v_gene: TRBV15
j_gene: TRBJ1-5
CDR3aa: CATGGWGGNQPQHF

v_gene: TRBV7-2
j_gene: TRBJ1-2
CDR3aa: CASSPGPNGYTF

v_gene: TRBV4-2
j_gene: TRBJ2-1
CDR3aa: CASSQVVRGAYNEQFF

v_gene: TRBV6-5
j_gene: TRBJ1-2
CDR3aa: CASSFGQGATFGYGYTF

v_gene: TRBV28
j_gene: TRBJ2-2
CDR3aa: CASRARLNTGELFF

v_gene: TRBV3-1
j_gene: TRBJ1-2
CDR3aa: CASSQDLGGNYGYTF

v_gene: TRBV4-1
j_gene: TRBJ2-1
CDR3aa: CASSFGQGASGEQFF

v_gene: TRBV20-1
j_gene: TRBJ2-1
CDR3aa: CSAATGTTYNEQFF

v_gene: TRBV15
j_gene: TRBJ2-5
CDR3aa: CATKSADEDQYF

v_gene: TRBV20-1
j_gene: TRBJ2-1
CDR3aa: CSAPPSGAYNEQFF

v_gene: TRBV19
j_gene: TRBJ2-3
CDR3aa: CASGPFGGSFSDTQYF

v_gene: TRBV9
j_gene: TRBJ2-1
CDR3aa: CASSFRTSGTYNEQFF

v_gene: TRBV6-6
j_gene: TRBJ2-2
CDR3aa: CASRSTGELFF

v_gene: TRBV12-3/TRBV12-4
j_gene: TRBJ2-7
CDR3aa: CASSPLLAGSYEQYF

v_gene: TRBV12-3/TRBV12-4
j_gene: TRBJ1-3
CDR3aa: CASSFSVSGNTIYF

v_gene: TRBV20-1
j_gene: TRBJ2-5
CDR3aa: CSAPKAETQYF

v_gene: TRBV6-1
j_gene: TRBJ2-1
CDR3aa: CASRLGDGGYEQFF

v_gene: TRBV18
j_gene: TRBJ1-1
CDR3aa: CASSPQTNTEAFF

v_gene: TRBV7-8
j_gene: TRBJ1-1
CDR3aa: CASINGGTEAFF

v_gene: TRBV11-3
j_gene: TRBJ2-1
CDR3aa: CASSLEGGAPTHNEQFF

v_gene: TRBV19
j_gene: TRBJ2-5
CDR3aa: CASRKAAPGETQYF

v_gene: TRBV20-1
j_gene: TRBJ1-5
CDR3aa: CSATASTDGSQHF

v_gene: TRBV4-2
j_gene: TRBJ2-5
CDR3aa: CASSQDLRVETQYF

v_gene: TRBV6-2/TRBV6-3
j_gene: TRBJ2-7
CDR3aa: CASSPNEMGYEQYF

v_gene: TRBV6-1
j_gene: TRBJ2-1
CDR3aa: CASRSGRFSYNEQFF